Presented here are 28 T cell receptor beta chains from one specimen sequenced in a study of somatic mutations in cytotoxic T cells in rheumatoid arthritis. This table comes from immunoSEQ multiplex PCR, and its TCRdb copy is limited to in-frame clones, with some not included. The sample lists about 11,000 clones; roughly four fifths were seen once. Sequenced material: CD8+ T cells sorted from blood. The receptors were sampled from a woman in her fifties or sixties with rheumatoid arthritis.

The chain joins TRBV7-6 to TRBJ2-1; 7 nucleotides align to TRBD1. Unmatched junction bases numbered 11, after V lost 5 bases and J lost 4 bases. CDR3 length: 16 residues. Per germline, CDR1 SGHVS and CDR2 FNYEAQ. CDR3 sequence reads: CASSAAGDRGYNEQFF. The CDR3 bases are TGTGCCAGCAGCGCCGCAGGGGACAGAGGGTACAATGAGCAGTTCTTC.

The rearrangement uses TRBV4-3 and TRBJ2-3; 8 bases agree with TRBD1. Germline-derived CDR1 and CDR2 are LGHNA and YSLEER. The CDR3 runs 14 residues. V dropped 2 bases and J dropped 4; count of bases not matched to a gene: 2. The CDR3 nucleotides are TGCGCCAGCAGCCAAAGACAGGGGCCAGATACGCAGTATTTT. This codes for CASSQRQGPDTQYF.

This clone was seen a single time. The rearrangement joins TRBV2 to TRBJ2-3; D is ambiguous. CDR1 and CDR2 (germline): SNHLY, FYNNEI. CDR3 length equals 14 residues. Trimming removed 3 bases at V and 2 bases at J, with 9 bases between. DNA for the CDR3: TGTGCCAGCAGTGACAGCGTTTCCACAGATACGCAGTATTTT. Its translation is CASSDSVSTDTQYF.

This sequence joins TRBV27 and TRBJ2-7, with 8 bases identical to TRBD2. V trimming: 4 bases; J trimming: 5 bases; junction bases outside the gene matches: 7. The germline CDR1 and CDR2 sequences are MNHEY and SMNVEV (reference sequence). The CDR3 spans 14 residues. Here the CDR3 reads CASSWGRRGDEQYF. The CDR3 region has the DNA TGTGCCAGCAGTTGGGGTCGGCGGGGGGACGAGCAGTACTTC.

The chain links TRBV27 to TRBJ2-7; D may be TRBD1 (6 bases). The V end was cut by 7 bases, the J end by 4 bases, with 17 bases between. The CDR3 spans 14 residues. Germline loops: CDR1 MNHEY, CDR2 SMNVEV (reference sequence). The DNA of the CDR3 is TGTGCCAGCAACCCGGCAGGGGAGCATTACGAGCAGTACTTC. Its translation: CASNPAGEHYEQYF.

V usage is TRBV28 and J usage is TRBJ2-3; the D is unclear. Trimming took off 6 bases at V and 1 base at J, with 11 bases between the two ends. In germline, CDR1 is MDHEN, CDR2 SYDVKM. This CDR3 comprises 14 residues. The CDR3 DNA sequence: TGTGCCAGCAGGCCCCTCGAGGGCACAGATACGCAGTATTTT. It codes for CASRPLEGTDTQYF.

The chain links TRBV28 to TRBJ1-1, with a possible D match to TRBD1 (6 bases). The V end lost 5 bases, the J end lost 6 bases, and 13 bases lay between the germline ends. CDR1 is MDHEN, CDR2 SYDVKM, per germline. The CDR3 sequence is 13 residues long. The CDR3 nucleotides read TGTGCCAGCAGTCCCTCAGGGGTGGCTGAAGCTTTCTTT. Translating it yields CASSPSGVAEAFF. Variable domain in full (rest from reference TRBV28 and TRBJ1-1): DVKVTQSSRYLVKRTGEKVFLECVQDMDHENMFWYRQDPGLGLRLIYFSYDVKMKEKGDIPEGYSVSREKKERFSLILESASTNQTSMYLCASSPSGVAEAFFGQGTRLTVV.

Concerning this clone: A read error may produce the germline difference seen at one junction end. The V call is TRBV6-5, the J call TRBJ2-7; D is perhaps TRBD2 (5 bases). Per germline, CDR1 MNHEY and CDR2 SVGAGI. The CDR3 runs 13 residues. The CDR3 loop is CASKGGTSDEQYF. CDR3 in DNA: TGTGCCAGCAAAGGAGGCACCTCCGACGAGCAGTACTTC.

In this sample, this clone turned up a few times. V gene TRBV15 combines with J gene TRBJ2-7; D gene uncertain. The germline V gene has CDR1 LNHNV and CDR2 YYDKDF (reference sequence). V lost 0 bases and J lost 3, with 6 bases in between. The length of the CDR3 is 13 residues. The CDR3 DNA reads as TGTGCCACCAGCAGAGACCGGAGCTACGAGCAGTACTTC. It specifies CATSRDRSYEQYF.

The chain employs TRBV12-5 and TRBJ1-3; a possible D gene is TRBD1 (5 bases). Per the germline V gene, CDR1 is LGHNT and CDR2 is FRNRAP. V was pared by 2 bases and J by 3 bases, with 8 bases between. The CDR3 length is 14 residues. The CDR3 DNA reads as TGTGCTAGTGGTTTGAAGGGGCATGGAAACACCATATATTTT. This sequence encodes CASGLKGHGNTIYF.

This sequence joins TRBV6-6 and TRBJ2-5; D is possibly TRBD1 (5 bases). The J call could be wrong; TRBJ2-7 is a better fit for the DNA end. The CDR3 has 11 amino acids. Per the germline V gene, CDR1 is MNHNY and CDR2 is SVGAGI (reference sequence). The CDR3 here is CASSDSYEQYF. The CDR3 DNA follows: TGTGCCAGCTCTGACAGCTACGAGCAGTACTTC.

V is TRBV5-4 and J is TRBJ1-1; TRBD1 might be the D (5 bases). V shed 4 bases and J shed 8 bases, with 15 bases lying between them. Per germline, CDR1 SGHNT and CDR2 YYREEE (reference sequence). The CDR3 sequence is 13 residues long. In nucleotides, the CDR3 is TGTGCCAGCAGCCGCGGGACTATTGGGGAAGCTTTCTTT. Encoded protein: CASSRGTIGEAFF.

V usage is TRBV4-3 and J usage is TRBJ2-3; D is possibly TRBD2 (6 bases). Germline values: CDR1 LGHNA, CDR2 YSLEER. The CDR3 is 17 amino acids. Trimming removed 0 bases at V and 2 bases at J, with 15 bases between. The CDR3, as DNA: TGCGCCAGCAGCCAAGAGGAACGGGAGACCTCCACAGATACGCAGTATTTT. As protein: CASSQEERETSTDTQYF.

In the case of this clone: The same CDR3 is also encoded by other DNA sequences in this sample. The DNA for the CDR3 is TGTGCCAGTAACCGGGGTCCGAACACTGAAGCTTTCTTT. Amino acids: CASNRGPNTEAFF. The V and J genes are TRBV28 and TRBJ1-1; D gene unclear. The CDR3 is made up of 13 amino acids. The V and J ends lost 9 bases and 1 base respectively, with 12 bases between them. Germline CDR1 MDHEN, CDR2 SYDVKM.

The rearrangement uses TRBV19 and TRBJ2-7; D possibly corresponds to TRBD2 (5 bases). Trimming shortened V by 5 bases and J by 1 base, and 12 bases separated the two germline ends. The CDR3 extends over 14 amino acids. Looked up from germline, CDR1 is LNHDA and CDR2 is SQIVND (reference sequence). The CDR3 DNA sequence: TGTGCCAGTAGTCCCCAGCTAGCTTCCTACGAGCAGTACTTC. Its protein is CASSPQLASYEQYF.

The rearrangement links TRBV4-2 to TRBJ2-3; TRBD2 matches at 8 bases. Germline V gene sequence: CDR1 LGHNA, CDR2 YNFKEQ. The CDR3 contains 14 residues. Trimming cost V 11 bases and J 7 bases; bases outside gene matches: 14. DNA for the CDR3: TGTGCCCAGAGGGGTTGGCGGGAGGTAAATACGCAGTATTTT. Translated, it gives CAQRGWREVNTQYF.

This clone was seen only a few times. The J gene is TRBJ2-7, the V gene TRBV29-1; 7 bases fit TRBD1. The CDR3 extends over 12 amino acids. After removal of 5 bases from V and 3 bases from J, the junction contained 4 bases not matched to a gene. In germline, CDR1 is SQVTM, CDR2 ANQGSEA. CDR3 protein: CSVRDSHYEQYF. DNA of the CDR3: TGCAGCGTTCGGGACAGTCACTACGAGCAGTACTTC.

The chain carries TRBV5-1 and TRBJ2-7; 7 bases map to TRBD1. The germline V gene has CDR1 SGHRS and CDR2 YFSETQ. The CDR3 runs to 13 residues. The junction had 4 bases not matched to a gene; V was cut back by 5 bases and J by 2 bases. CDR3 DNA: TGCGCCAGCAGTGGACAGGACCCCTACGAGCAGTACTTC. Amino acid sequence: CASSGQDPYEQYF. Variable domain in full (rest from reference TRBV5-1 and TRBJ2-7): KAGVTQTPRYLIKTRGQQVTLSCSPISGHRSVSWYQQTPGQGLQFLFEYFSETQRNKGNFPGRFSGRQFSNSRSEMNVSTLELGDSALYLCASSGQDPYEQYFGPGTRLTVT.

The rearrangement links TRBV15 to TRBJ2-5; 9 bases match TRBD2. The DNA end is more similar to TRBJ2-7, so the J call may be wrong. Germline CDR1 LNHNV, CDR2 YYDKDF (reference sequence). The CDR3 consists of 15 residues. Here the CDR3 DNA reads TGTGCCACCAGCAGAGGTGGCGGGGGGGGCTACGAGCAGTACTTC. Protein product: CATSRGGGGGYEQYF.

The chain employs TRBV14 and TRBJ1-6; no definite D call. The length of the CDR3 is 15 residues. Trimming removed 4 bases at V and 4 bases at J, with 11 bases between. The germline gives CDR1 SGHDN, CDR2 FVKESK. CDR3 sequence reads: CASSPKANYNSPLHF. In DNA, the CDR3 is TGTGCCAGCAGCCCCAAAGCCAATTATAATTCACCCCTCCACTTT.

The rearrangement uses TRBV19 and TRBJ2-4; D might be TRBD1 (5 bases). Per the germline V gene, CDR1 is LNHDA and CDR2 is SQIVND (reference sequence). The V end lost 7 bases, the J end lost 8 bases, and 18 bases lay between the germline ends. This CDR3 has 14 residues. CDR3 sequence reads: CASNPERGWDIQYF. Here the CDR3 DNA reads TGTGCCAGTAACCCCGAAAGGGGCTGGGACATTCAGTACTTC.

The chain carries TRBV5-1 and TRBJ2-2; 8 nucleotides align to TRBD2. CDR3 length equals 19 residues. Germline V gene sequence: CDR1 SGHRS, CDR2 YFSETQ. Germline trimming cut 1 base from V and 3 bases from J; bases unmatched to any gene: 14. The CDR3 DNA sequence: TGCGCCAGCAGCTTGTCCTTCCATGCGGGGACTAGAGACACCGGGGAGCTGTTTTTT. Its protein product is CASSLSFHAGTRDTGELFF.

The V and J genes are TRBV19 and TRBJ2-7; possibly TRBD1 for D (6 bases). The CDR3 contains 15 residues. Germline V gene lookup returns CDR1 LNHDA and CDR2 SQIVND (reference sequence). Between the trimmed V and J ends, which lost 5 bases and 3 bases, there was a span of 17 bases. The CDR3 is CASSPSIRDNYEQYF. Written as DNA, the CDR3 is TGTGCCAGTAGTCCATCAATCCGGGACAACTACGAGCAGTACTTC.

This clone was seen only a few times. The CDR3 loop is CASSPGFNEQFF. CDR3 nucleotides: TGTGCCAGCAGCCCCGGGTTCAATGAGCAGTTCTTC. The chain recombines TRBV7-2 with TRBJ2-1, with D hard to call. V was pared by 5 bases and J by 6 bases, with 8 bases between. This CDR3 spans 12 amino acids. In germline, CDR1 is SGHTA, CDR2 FQGNSA.

This chain joins TRBV5-1 and TRBJ2-2; no clear D gene. V was cut by 2 bases and J by 4 bases, with 15 bases left in between. CDR3 length: 16 residues. Germline V CDR1 and CDR2: SGHRS, YFSETQ. The CDR3 spells CASSLMQVPATGELFF. CDR3 sequence (DNA): TGCGCCAGCAGCTTAATGCAGGTTCCCGCCACCGGGGAGCTGTTTTTT. The full variable domain, in which reference TRBV5-1 and TRBJ2-2 provide the parts outside the CDR3, is KAGVTQTPRYLIKTRGQQVTLSCSPISGHRSVSWYQQTPGQGLQFLFEYFSETQRNKGNFPGRFSGRQFSNSRSEMNVSTLELGDSALYLCASSLMQVPATGELFFGEGSRLTVL.

V is TRBV27 and J is TRBJ2-7; 9 bases align to TRBD2. Germline CDR1 is MNHEY and CDR2 is SMNVEV (reference sequence). CDR3 length: 16 amino acids. Losses at the gene ends were 4 bases for V and 0 bases for J; bases not matched to a gene: 7. CDR3 DNA sequence: TGTGCCAGCAGTTCCAGCGGACTAGCGCACTCCTACGAGCAGTACTTC. This codes for CASSSSGLAHSYEQYF.

The rearrangement joins TRBV7-9 to TRBJ2-5, with D unresolved. The DNA end lines up better with TRBJ2-7; the J call may be wrong. Per the germline V gene, CDR1 is SEHNR and CDR2 is FQNEAQ (reference sequence). The CDR3 length is 13 residues. CDR3 nucleotide sequence: TGTGCCAGCAGCCCTGTGAGCTCCTACGAGCAGTACTTC. This encodes CASSPVSSYEQYF.

This clone was picked up one time. The CDR3 is CASSQRRQTDTQYF. For the CDR3, the DNA is TGCGCCAGCAGCCAACGGCGACAGACAGATACGCAGTATTTT. The V and J genes are TRBV4-3 and TRBJ2-3; tentative D call: TRBD1 (5 bases). The germline gives CDR1 LGHNA, CDR2 YSLEER. The CDR3 contains 14 residues. V lost 2 bases to trimming and J lost 3 bases, with 9 bases between them.